This T cell receptor beta chain emerged from a study of blood T cell repertoires in COVID-19. Study summary: Nucleic acid was either cDNA or gDNA, and it came from T cells, B-cell-depleted T cells, or PBMCs.

In the study's own analysis: The assay estimated nucleated cells by amplifying reference gene primers. Measured with immunoSEQ multiplex PCR; TCRdb has only the in-frame clones, and not every one. The V and J calls and clone size were taken over from that table, and D and trimming were inferred from the DNA. The sample comprises about 250,000 clones, 85% to 90% of which are singletons, and 2.4% rests with the top ten. V was shortened by 3 bases and J by 7 bases, with 7 bases between the two germline ends. The CDR3 sequence is 12 residues long. Germline lookup yields CDR1 SGHRS and CDR2 YFSETQ. Recovery meant two consecutive negative NP/OP PCR tests, professional clearance, or resolved symptoms.

The receptor's source is a woman between 18 and 29 years old who had recovered from COVID-19. Sequencing was performed on PBMCs or T cells enriched from blood (not recorded which). The rearrangement joins TRBV5-1 to TRBJ2-2; D call uncertain. DNA of the CDR3: TGCGCCAGCAGCTCCTCAGGCGGGGAGCTGTTTTTT. Translated: CASSSSGGELFF.